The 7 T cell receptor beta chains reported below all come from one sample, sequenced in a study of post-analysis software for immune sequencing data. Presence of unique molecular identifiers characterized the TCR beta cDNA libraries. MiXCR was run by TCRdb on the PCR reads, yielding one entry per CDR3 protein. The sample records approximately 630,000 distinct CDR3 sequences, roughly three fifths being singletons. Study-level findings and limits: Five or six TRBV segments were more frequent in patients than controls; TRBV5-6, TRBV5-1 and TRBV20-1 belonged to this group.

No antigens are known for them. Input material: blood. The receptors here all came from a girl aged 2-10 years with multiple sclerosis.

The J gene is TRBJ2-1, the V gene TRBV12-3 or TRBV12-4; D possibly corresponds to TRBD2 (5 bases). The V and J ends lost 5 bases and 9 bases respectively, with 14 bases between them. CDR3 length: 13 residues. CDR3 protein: CASSRLARGEQFF. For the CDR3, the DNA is TGTGCCAGCAGTCGCCTAGCACGTGGTGAGCAGTTCTTC.

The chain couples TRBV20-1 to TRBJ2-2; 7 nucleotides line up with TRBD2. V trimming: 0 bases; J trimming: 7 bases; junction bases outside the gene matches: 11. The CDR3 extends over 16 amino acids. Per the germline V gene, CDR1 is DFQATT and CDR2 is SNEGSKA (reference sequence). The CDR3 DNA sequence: TGCAGTGCTAGAGATCTACGGGAGGCAAAACTCGGGGAGCTGTTTTTT. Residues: CSARDLREAKLGELFF.

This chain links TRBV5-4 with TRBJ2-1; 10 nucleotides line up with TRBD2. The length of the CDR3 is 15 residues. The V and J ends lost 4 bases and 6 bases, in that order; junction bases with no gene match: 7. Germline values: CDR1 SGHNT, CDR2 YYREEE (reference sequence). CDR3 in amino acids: CASSVLAGEINEQFF. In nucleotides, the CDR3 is TGTGCCAGCAGCGTCCTAGCGGGAGAGATCAATGAGCAGTTCTTC. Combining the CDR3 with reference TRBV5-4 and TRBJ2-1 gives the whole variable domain ETGVTQSPTHLIKTRGQQVTLRCSSQSGHNTVSWYQQALGQGPQFIFQYYREEENGRGNFPPRFSGLQFPNYSSELNVNALELDDSALYLCASSVLAGEINEQFFGPGTRLTVL.

The CDR3 here is CATAGGGGETQYF. In DNA form, the CDR3 reads TGTGCCACAGCGGGAGGGGGTGGAGAGACCCAGTACTTC. This sequence joins TRBV10-3 and TRBJ2-5; TRBD2 matches 10 bases. Germline assignment: CDR1 ENHRY and CDR2 SYGVKD. The CDR3 loop spans 13 amino acids. The V and J ends lost 10 bases and 4 bases, in that order; junction bases with no gene match: 6.

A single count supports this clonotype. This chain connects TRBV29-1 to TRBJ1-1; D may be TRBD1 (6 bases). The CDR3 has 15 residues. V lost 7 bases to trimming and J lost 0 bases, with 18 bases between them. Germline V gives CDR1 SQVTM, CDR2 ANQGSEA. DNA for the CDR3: TGCAGCGGTGAGGGGGGTTGGCCGTTGAACACTGAAGCTTTCTTT. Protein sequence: CSGEGGWPLNTEAFF.

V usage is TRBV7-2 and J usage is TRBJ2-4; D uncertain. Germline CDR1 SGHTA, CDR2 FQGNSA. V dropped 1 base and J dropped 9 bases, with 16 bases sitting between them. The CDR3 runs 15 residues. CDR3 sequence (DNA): TGTGCCAGCAGCTTAGTGAGCTCGGATCTCTCCATTCAGTACTTC. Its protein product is CASSLVSSDLSIQYF.

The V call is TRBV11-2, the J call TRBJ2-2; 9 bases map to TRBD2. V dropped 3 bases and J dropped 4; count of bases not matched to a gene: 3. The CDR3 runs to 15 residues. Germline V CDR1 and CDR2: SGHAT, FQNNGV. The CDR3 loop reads CASSLAGGSTGELFF. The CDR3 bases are TGTGCCAGCAGCTTGGCGGGAGGGAGCACCGGGGAGCTGTTTTTT.